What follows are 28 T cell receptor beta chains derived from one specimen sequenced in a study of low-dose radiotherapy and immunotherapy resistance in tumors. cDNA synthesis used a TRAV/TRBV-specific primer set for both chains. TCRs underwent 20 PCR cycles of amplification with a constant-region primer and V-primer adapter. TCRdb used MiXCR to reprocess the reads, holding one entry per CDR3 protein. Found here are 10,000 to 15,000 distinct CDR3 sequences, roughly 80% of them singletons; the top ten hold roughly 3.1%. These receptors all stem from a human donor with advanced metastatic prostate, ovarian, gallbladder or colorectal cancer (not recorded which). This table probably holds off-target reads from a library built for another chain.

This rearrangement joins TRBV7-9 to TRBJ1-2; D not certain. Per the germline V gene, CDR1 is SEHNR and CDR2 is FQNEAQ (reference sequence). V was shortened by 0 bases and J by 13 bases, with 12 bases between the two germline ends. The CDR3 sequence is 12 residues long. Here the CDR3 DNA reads TGTGCCAGCAGCTTAGCGTCGGCATCAGTCACCTTC. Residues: CASSLASASVTF.

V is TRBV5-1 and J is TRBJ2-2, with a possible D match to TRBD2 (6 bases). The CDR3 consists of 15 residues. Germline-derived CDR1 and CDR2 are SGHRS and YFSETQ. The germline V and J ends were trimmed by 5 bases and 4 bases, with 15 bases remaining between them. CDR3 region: CASRTEGQGTGELFF. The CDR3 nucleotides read TGCGCCAGCAGGACGGAGGGCCAGGGCACCGGGGAGCTGTTTTTT.

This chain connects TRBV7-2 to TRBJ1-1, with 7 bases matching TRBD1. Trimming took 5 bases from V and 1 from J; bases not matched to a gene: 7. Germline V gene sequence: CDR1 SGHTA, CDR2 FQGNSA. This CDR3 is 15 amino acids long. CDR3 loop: CASSARQGSNTEAFF. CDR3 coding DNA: TGTGCCAGCAGCGCCAGACAGGGCTCGAACACTGAAGCTTTCTTT.

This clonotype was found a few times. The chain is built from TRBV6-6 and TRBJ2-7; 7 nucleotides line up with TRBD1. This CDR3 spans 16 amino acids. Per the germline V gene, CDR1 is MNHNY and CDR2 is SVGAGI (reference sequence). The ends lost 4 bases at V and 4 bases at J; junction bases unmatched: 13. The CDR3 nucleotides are TGTGCCAGCAGTTCCATTCGGACAGGAAAGGGGTACGAGCAGTACTTC. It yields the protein CASSSIRTGKGYEQYF.

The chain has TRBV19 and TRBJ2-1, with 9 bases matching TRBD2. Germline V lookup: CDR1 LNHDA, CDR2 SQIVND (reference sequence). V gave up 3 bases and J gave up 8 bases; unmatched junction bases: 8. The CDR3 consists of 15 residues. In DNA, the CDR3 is TGTGCCAGTAGTATTCGGTCTAGCGGGAACTATGAGCAGTTCTTC. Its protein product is CASSIRSSGNYEQFF.

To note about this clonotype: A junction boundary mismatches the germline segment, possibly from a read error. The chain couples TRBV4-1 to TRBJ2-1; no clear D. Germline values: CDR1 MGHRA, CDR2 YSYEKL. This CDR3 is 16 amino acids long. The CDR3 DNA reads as TGCGCCATCAGCCAGTCTTCCATAAGCTCCTACAATGAGCAGTTCTTC. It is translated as CAISQSSISSYNEQFF.

The chain's CDR3 is CSAGDSDTQYF. The CDR3 DNA sequence: TGCAGTGCTGGGGATTCAGATACGCAGTATTTT. The chain has TRBV20-1 and TRBJ2-3, with D hard to call. The length of the CDR3 is 11 residues. In germline, CDR1 is DFQATT, CDR2 SNEGSKA (reference sequence). Trimming pared 5 bases from V and 4 bases from J, leaving 7 bases between.

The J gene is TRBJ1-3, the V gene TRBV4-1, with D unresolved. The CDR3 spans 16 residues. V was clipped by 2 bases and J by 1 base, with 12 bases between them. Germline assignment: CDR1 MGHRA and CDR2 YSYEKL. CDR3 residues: CASSQLRSGSGNTIYF. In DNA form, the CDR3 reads TGCGCCAGCAGCCAACTCCGGTCCGGGTCTGGAAACACCATATATTTT.

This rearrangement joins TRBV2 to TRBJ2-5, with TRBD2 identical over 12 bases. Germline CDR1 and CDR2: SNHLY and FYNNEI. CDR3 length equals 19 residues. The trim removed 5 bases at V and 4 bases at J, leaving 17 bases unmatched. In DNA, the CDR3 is TGTGCCAGCAGTAGGACGACTAGCGGGAGTCAGGAGGTGGCAGAGACCCAGTACTTC. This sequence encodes CASSRTTSGSQEVAETQYF. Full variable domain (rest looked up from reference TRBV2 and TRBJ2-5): EPEVTQTPSHQVTQMGQEVILRCVPISNHLYFYWYRQILGQKVEFLVSFYNNEISEKSEIFDDQFSVERPDGSNFTLKIRSTKLEDSAMYFCASSRTTSGSQEVAETQYFGPGTRLLVL.

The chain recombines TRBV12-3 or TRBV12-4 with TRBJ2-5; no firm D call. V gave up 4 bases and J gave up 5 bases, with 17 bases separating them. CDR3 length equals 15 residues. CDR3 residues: CASSSPTWGRETQYF. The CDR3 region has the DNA TGTGCCAGCAGTTCCCCTACATGGGGAAGGGAGACCCAGTACTTC.

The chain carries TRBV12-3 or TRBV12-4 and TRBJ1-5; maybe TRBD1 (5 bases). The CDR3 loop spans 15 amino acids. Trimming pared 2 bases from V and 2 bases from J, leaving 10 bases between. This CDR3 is CASSLSTQGNQPQHF. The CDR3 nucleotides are TGTGCCAGCAGTTTAAGCACACAGGGCAATCAGCCCCAGCATTTT.

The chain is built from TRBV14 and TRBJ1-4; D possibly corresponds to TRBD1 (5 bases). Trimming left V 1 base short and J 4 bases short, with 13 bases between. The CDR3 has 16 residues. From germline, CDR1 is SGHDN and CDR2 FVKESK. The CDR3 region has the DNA TGTGCCAGCAGCCAAGGGGGCAGAACCCTTAATGAAAAACTGTTTTTT. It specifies CASSQGGRTLNEKLFF.

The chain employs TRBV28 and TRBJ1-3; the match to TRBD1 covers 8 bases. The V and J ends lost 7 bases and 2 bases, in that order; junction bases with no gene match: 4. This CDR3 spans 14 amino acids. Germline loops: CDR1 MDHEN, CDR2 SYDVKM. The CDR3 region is CASNTGGAGNTIYF. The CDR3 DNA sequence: TGTGCCAGCAACACAGGGGGAGCTGGAAACACCATATATTTT.

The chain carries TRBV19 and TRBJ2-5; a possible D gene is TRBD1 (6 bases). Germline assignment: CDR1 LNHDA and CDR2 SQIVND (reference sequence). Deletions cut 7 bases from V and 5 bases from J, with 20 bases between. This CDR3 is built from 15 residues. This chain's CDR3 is CASTQGPLAQETQYF. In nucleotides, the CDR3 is TGTGCCAGTACCCAGGGGCCTCTAGCCCAGGAGACCCAGTACTTC.

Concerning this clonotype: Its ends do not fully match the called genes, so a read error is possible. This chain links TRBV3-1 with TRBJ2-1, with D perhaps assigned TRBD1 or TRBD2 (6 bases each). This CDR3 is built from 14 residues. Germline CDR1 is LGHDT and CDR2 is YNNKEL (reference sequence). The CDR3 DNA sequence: TGTGCCAGCACCCAATGGGGGGCCGACAATGAGCAGTTCTTC. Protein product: CASTQWGADNEQFF.

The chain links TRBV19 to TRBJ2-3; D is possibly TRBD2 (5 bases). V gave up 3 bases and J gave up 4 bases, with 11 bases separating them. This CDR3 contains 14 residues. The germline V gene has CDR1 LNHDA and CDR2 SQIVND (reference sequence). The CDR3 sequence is CASSIGKGPDTQYF. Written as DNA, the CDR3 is TGTGCCAGTAGTATCGGGAAGGGCCCAGATACGCAGTATTTT.

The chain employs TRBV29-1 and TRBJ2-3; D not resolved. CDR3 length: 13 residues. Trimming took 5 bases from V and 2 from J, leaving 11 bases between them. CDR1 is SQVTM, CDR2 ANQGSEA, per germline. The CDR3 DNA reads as TGCAGCGTTTCCGGGTATGACACAGATACGCAGTATTTT. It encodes CSVSGYDTDTQYF.

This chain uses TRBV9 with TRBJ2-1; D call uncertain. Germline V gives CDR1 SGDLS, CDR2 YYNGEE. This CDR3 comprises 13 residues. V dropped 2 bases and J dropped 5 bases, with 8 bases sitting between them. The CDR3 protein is CASSVDLHNEQFF. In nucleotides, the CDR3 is TGTGCCAGCAGCGTCGACTTGCACAATGAGCAGTTCTTC.

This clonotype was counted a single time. This CDR3 is CSATRGTDTQYF. The CDR3 DNA reads as TGCAGTGCCACCAGGGGCACAGATACGCAGTATTTT. V is TRBV20-1 and J is TRBJ2-3, with D perhaps matching TRBD1 (5 bases). Germline V lookup: CDR1 DFQATT, CDR2 SNEGSKA (reference sequence). Between the trimmed V and J ends, which lost 6 bases and 1 base, there was a span of 8 bases. This CDR3 is 12 amino acids long.

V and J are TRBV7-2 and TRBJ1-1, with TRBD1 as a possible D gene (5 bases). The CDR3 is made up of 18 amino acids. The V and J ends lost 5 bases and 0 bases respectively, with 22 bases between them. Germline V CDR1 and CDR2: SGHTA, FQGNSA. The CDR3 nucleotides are TGTGCCAGCAGCCCCGAGGGACCTGCAAATCCGATGAACACTGAAGCTTTCTTT. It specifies CASSPEGPANPMNTEAFF.

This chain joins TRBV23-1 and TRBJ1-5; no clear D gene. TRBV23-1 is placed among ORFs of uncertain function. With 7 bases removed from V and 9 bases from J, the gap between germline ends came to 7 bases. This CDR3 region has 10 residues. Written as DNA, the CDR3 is TGCGCCAGCATAGGGAGGCCCCAGCATTTT. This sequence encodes CASIGRPQHF.

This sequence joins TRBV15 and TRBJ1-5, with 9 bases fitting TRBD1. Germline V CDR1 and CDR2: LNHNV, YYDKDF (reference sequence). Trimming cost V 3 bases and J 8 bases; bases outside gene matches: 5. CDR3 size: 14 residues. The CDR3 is CATSRRDRAEPQHF. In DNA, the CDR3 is TGTGCCACCAGCAGGAGGGACAGGGCCGAGCCCCAGCATTTT.

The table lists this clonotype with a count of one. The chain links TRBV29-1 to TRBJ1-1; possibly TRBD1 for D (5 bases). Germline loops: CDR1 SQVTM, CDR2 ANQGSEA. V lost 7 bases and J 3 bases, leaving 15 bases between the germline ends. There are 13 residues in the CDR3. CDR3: CSASGSGDTEAFF. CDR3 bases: TGCAGCGCTTCGGGATCGGGGGACACTGAAGCTTTCTTT.

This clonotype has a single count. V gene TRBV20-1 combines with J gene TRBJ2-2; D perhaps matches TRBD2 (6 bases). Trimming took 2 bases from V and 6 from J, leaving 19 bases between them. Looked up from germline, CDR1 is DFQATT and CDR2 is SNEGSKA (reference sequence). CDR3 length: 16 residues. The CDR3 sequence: CSARNSRAGGSGELFF. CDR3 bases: TGCAGTGCTAGAAACTCCAGGGCCGGGGGATCCGGGGAGCTGTTTTTT.

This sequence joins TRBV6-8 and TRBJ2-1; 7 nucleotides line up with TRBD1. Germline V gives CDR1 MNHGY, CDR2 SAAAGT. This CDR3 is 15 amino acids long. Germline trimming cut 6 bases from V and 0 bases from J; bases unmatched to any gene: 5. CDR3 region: CASSFWDSSYNEQFF. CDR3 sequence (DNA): TGTGCCAGCAGCTTCTGGGACAGCTCCTACAATGAGCAGTTCTTC.

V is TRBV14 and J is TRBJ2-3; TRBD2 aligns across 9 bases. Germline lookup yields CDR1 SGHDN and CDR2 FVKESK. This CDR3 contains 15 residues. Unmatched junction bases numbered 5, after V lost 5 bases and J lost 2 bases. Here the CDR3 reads CASSETSGSTDTQYF. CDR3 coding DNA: TGTGCCAGCAGCGAGACTAGCGGTTCCACAGATACGCAGTATTTT. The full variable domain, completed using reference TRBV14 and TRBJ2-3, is EAGVTQFPSHSVIEKGQTVTLRCDPISGHDNLYWYRRVMGKEIKFLLHFVKESKQDESGMPNNRFLAERTGGTYSTLKVQPAELEDSGVYFCASSETSGSTDTQYFGPGTRLTVL.

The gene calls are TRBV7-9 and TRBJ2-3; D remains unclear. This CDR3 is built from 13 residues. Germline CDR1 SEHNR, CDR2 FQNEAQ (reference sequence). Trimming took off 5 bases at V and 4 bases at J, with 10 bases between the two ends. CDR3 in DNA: TGTGCCAGCAGCCCCAAGGGCCCAGATACGCAGTATTTT. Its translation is CASSPKGPDTQYF.

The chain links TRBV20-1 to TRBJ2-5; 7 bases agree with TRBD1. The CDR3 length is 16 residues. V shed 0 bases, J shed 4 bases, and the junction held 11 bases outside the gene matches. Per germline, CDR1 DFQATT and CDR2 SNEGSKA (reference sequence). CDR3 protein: CSARDLSTGQPETQYF. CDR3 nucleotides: TGCAGTGCTAGAGATCTCTCGACAGGGCAGCCAGAGACCCAGTACTTC.